This section outlines one T cell receptor beta chain sequence together with its context. These data belong to a study of T cell changes during pregnancy in multiple sclerosis. Germline CDR1 reads SGDLS; CDR2 reads YYNGEE. Germline trimming cut 6 bases from V and 4 bases from J; bases unmatched to any gene: 9. This CDR3 is 15 amino acids long. Produced via immunoSEQ multiplex PCR; TCRdb's table is partial and in-frame only. Altogether approximately 32,000 clones are present, roughly nine tenths being singletons, with the ten largest covering approximately 5.4%. The clonotype was recovered from a female donor with multiple sclerosis, enrolled in a pregnancy study. The chain is built from TRBV9 and TRBJ2-1, with 8 bases fitting TRBD2. The material sequenced was CD8+ T cells from peripheral blood mononuclear cells, taken in the first trimester of pregnancy. The DNA of the CDR3 is TGTGCCAGCACCTCGGGTAGCGGGGTTTACAATGAGCAGTTCTTC. Translating gives CASTSGSGVYNEQFF. Looking up the rest from reference TRBV9 and TRBJ2-1 gives the full variable domain: DSGVTQTPKHLITATGQRVTLRCSPRSGDLSVYWYQQSLDQGLQFLIQYYNGEERAKGNILERFSAQQFPDLHSELNLSSLELGDSALYFCASTSGSGVYNEQFFGPGTRLTVL.